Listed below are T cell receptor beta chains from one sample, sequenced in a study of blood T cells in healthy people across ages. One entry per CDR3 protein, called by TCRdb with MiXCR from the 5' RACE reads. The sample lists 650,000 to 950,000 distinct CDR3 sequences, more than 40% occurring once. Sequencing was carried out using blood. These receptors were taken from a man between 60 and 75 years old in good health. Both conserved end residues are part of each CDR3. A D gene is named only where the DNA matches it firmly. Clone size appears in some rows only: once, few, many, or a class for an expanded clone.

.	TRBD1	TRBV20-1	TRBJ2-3	CSARPGQGVGTQYF	TGCAGTGCTAGACCGGGACAGGGAGTTGGTACGCAGTATTTT
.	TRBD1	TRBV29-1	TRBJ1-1	CSVEIDRVDTEAFF	TGCAGCGTTGAAATCGACAGGGTGGACACTGAAGCTTTCTTT
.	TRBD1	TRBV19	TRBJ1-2	CASRRAGGNYGYTF	TGTGCCAGTAGAAGGGCAGGGGGAAACTATGGCTACACCTTC
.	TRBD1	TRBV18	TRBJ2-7	CASSPPGTGTYEQYF	TGTGCCAGCTCACCACCCGGGACAGGGACCTACGAGCAGTACTTC
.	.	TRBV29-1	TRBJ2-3	CSVERSGTDTQYF	TGCAGCGTTGAACGATCCGGGACAGATACGCAGTATTTT
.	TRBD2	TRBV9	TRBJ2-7	CASSASGGTYNEQYF	TGTGCCAGCAGCGCTAGCGGGGGCACCTACAATGAGCAGTACTTC
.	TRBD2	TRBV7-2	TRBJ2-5	CASSLTRGGAGETQYF	TGTGCCAGCAGCTTAACTCGCGGGGGGGCCGGAGAGACCCAGTACTTC
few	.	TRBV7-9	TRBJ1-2	CASSLDSGRGYTF	TGTGCCAGCAGCTTAGACTCAGGAAGGGGCTACACCTTC
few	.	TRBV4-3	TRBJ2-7	CASSQEWVLGLEQYF	TGCGCCAGCAGCCAAGAATGGGTCTTGGGGCTCGAGCAGTACTTC
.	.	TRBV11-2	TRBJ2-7	CASSSSRVESYEQYF	TGTGCCAGCAGCTCCTCCAGGGTGGAGTCCTACGAGCAGTACTTC
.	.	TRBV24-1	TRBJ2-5	CATSGGREVQETRYF	TGTGCCACTTCAGGTGGCAGGGAAGTGCAAGAGACCCGGTACTTC
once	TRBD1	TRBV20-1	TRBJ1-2	CSAPTGNGYTF	TGCAGCGCGCCGACAGGGAATGGCTACACCTTC
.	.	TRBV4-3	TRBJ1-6	CASSQARTNYNSPLHF	TGCGCCAGCAGCCAAGCGCGGACTAACTATAATTCACCCCTCCACTTT
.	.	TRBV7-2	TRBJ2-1	CASSLDGHSYNEQFF	TGTGCCAGCAGCTTAGATGGACATTCCTACAATGAGCAGTTCTTC
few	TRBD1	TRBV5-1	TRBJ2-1	CASSPINRDRDGVQFF	TGCGCCAGCAGCCCAATCAACCGGGACAGGGATGGAGTGCAGTTCTTC
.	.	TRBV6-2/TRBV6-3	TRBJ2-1	CASSYSRLLSEGRNEQFF	TGTGCCAGCAGTTACTCGAGGCTCTTGTCTGAGGGGAGGAATGAGCAGTTCTTC
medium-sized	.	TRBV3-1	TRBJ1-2	CASSQDAAVHGYTF	TGTGCCAGCAGCCAAGACGCCGCCGTACATGGCTACACCTTC
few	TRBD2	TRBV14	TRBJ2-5	CASSTRGIKETQYF	TGTGCCAGCAGCACGCGGGGGATAAAAGAGACCCAGTACTTC
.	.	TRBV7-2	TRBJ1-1	CASSLEGLSDDEAFF	TGTGCCAGCAGCTTAGAGGGACTGTCCGACGATGAAGCTTTCTTT
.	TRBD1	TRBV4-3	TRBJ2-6	CASSPRLSGTAISGANVLTF	TGCGCCAGCAGCCCAAGGTTATCCGGGACAGCTATCTCTGGGGCCAACGTCCTGACTTTC
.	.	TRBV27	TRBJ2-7	CASSLAGKIQQYF	TGTGCCAGCAGTTTGGCAGGGAAAATACAGCAGTACTTC
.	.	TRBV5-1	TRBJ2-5	CASSLAYGSQETQYF	TGCGCCAGCAGCTTGGCCTATGGGAGCCAAGAGACCCAGTACTTC
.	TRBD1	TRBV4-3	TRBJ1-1	CASSQGTGGPNTEAFF	TGCGCCAGCAGCCAAGGGACAGGAGGGCCGAACACTGAAGCTTTCTTT
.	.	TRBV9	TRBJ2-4	CASSVDSQKNIQYF	TGTGCCAGCAGCGTAGATTCACAGAAAAACATTCAGTACTTC
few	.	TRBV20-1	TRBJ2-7	CSARAVQGTYNEQYF	TGCAGTGCTAGAGCGGTACAGGGAACCTACAATGAGCAGTACTTC
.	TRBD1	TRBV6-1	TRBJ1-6	CASSELMGQVLSPLHF	TGTGCCAGCAGTGAATTAATGGGACAGGTGCTTTCACCCCTCCACTTT
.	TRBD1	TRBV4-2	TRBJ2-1	CASSQEEGQGADEQFF	TGTGCCAGCAGCCAAGAAGAGGGACAGGGCGCGGATGAGCAGTTCTTC
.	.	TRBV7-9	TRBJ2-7	CASSLGPEADEQYF	TGTGCCAGCAGCCTAGGACCGGAGGCGGATGAGCAGTACTTC
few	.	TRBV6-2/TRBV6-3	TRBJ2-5	CASSYYGKETQYF	TGTGCCAGCAGTTACTATGGGAAGGAGACCCAGTACTTC
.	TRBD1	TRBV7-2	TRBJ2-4	CASSSAGTGMKQYF	TGTGCCAGCAGCTCCGCCGGGACAGGGATGAAGCAGTACTTC
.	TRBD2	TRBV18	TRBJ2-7	CASSRTSGGSSYEQYF	TGTGCCAGCTCACGGACTAGCGGGGGGAGCTCCTACGAGCAGTACTTC
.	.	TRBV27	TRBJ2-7	CASSLYGYDSYEQYF	TGTGCCAGCAGTTTATACGGGTACGACAGCTACGAGCAGTACTTC
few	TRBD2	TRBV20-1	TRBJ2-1	CSASGRGYNEQFF	TGCAGTGCTAGTGGGCGGGGGTACAATGAGCAGTTCTTC
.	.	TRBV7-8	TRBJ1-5	CASSLQTNGNQPQHF	TGTGCCAGCAGCCTACAGACGAACGGCAATCAGCCCCAGCATTTT
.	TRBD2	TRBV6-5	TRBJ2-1	CAGSQGLAGVNEQFF	TGTGCCGGCAGTCAGGGACTAGCGGGGGTCAATGAGCAGTTCTTC
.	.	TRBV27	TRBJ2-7	CASSPETGGSYEQYF	TGTGCCAGCAGTCCCGAAACCGGAGGCTCCTACGAGCAGTACTTC
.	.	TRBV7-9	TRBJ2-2	CASSTDIAGELFF	TGTGCCAGCAGCACCGACATCGCCGGGGAGCTGTTTTTT
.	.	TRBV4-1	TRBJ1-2	CASSQDITGANYGYTF	TGCGCCAGCAGCCAAGATATTACCGGTGCTAACTATGGCTACACCTTC
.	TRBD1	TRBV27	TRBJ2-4	CASTGTENIQYF	TGTGCCAGCACGGGGACAGAAAACATTCAGTACTTC
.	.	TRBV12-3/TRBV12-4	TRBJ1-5	CASSRVWRQPQHF	TGTGCCAGCAGTAGGGTATGGCGTCAGCCCCAGCATTTT
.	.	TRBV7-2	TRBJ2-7	CASALETVNEQYF	TGTGCCAGCGCCCTGGAGACAGTAAATGAGCAGTACTTC
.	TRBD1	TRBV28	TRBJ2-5	CASSFTGTGDGETQYF	TGTGCCAGCAGTTTTACCGGGACAGGGGATGGGGAGACCCAGTACTTC
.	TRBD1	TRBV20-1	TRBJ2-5	CSARGARDRGTETQYF	TGCAGTGCTAGAGGCGCAAGGGACAGGGGGACAGAGACCCAGTACTTC
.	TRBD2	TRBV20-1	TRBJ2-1	CSARAGTSGGAVYNEQFF	TGCAGTGCTAGAGCAGGGACTAGCGGGGGGGCCGTCTACAATGAGCAGTTCTTC
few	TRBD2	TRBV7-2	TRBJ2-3	CASSFGSLREGTQYF	TGTGCCAGCAGCTTCGGGTCGTTAAGGGAGGGTACGCAGTATTTT
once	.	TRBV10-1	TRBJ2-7	CASREVGGSEQYF	TGCGCCAGCAGGGAGGTCGGAGGGTCCGAGCAGTACTTC
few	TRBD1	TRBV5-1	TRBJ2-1	CASSFGSRGTGVDEQFF	TGCGCCAGCAGCTTTGGTAGCCGCGGGACAGGGGTTGATGAGCAGTTCTTC
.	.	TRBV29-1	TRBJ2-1	CSVEDRRGSSYNEQFF	TGCAGCGTTGAAGACCGCCGGGGGAGCTCCTACAATGAGCAGTTCTTC
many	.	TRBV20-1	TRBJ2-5	CSARVGQLGKDLRETQYF	TGCAGTGCTAGAGTGGGCCAGTTGGGCAAAGATTTAAGAGAGACCCAGTACTTC
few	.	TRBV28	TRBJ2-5	CASSLLGRAREQYF	TGTGCCAGCAGTTTATTAGGCAGGGCACGGGAGCAGTACTTC
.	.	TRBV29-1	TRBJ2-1	CSVEDTRGRTEQFF	TGCAGCGTTGAAGATACCCGCGGACGTACTGAGCAGTTCTTC
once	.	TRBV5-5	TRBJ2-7	CASSPLRANGGYEQYF	TGTGCCAGCAGCCCTCTCCGGGCTAATGGGGGCTACGAGCAGTACTTC
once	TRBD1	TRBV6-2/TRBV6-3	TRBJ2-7	CASSYWDRPYNEQYF	TGTGCCAGCAGTTACTGGGACAGACCCTACAATGAGCAGTACTTC
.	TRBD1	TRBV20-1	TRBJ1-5	CSARASGGDQPQHF	TGCAGTGCTAGAGCGTCAGGGGGCGATCAGCCCCAGCATTTT